This is a list of T cell receptor beta chains from one sample in a study of neurological immune-mediated disorders. TCRdb re-derived calls from the 5' RACE reads in MiXCR, one entry per CDR3 protein. Among about 95,000 distinct CDR3 sequences, approximately 3.3% were seen once, and the ten largest hold around 6%. Sequencing was carried out using PBMCs. These receptors all stem from a woman in her late teens or twenties with multiple sclerosis. The CDR3 runs from the conserved cysteine through the conserved F or W. D genes are given only for firm matches. Expanded clones get a size class; other rows say once, few or many, or leave the size out.

d_call: .; v_call: TRBV12-3/TRBV12-4; clone_size: many; cdr3_aa: CASSLSGGTSSYEQYF
d_call: TRBD2; v_call: TRBV7-9; clone_size: many; cdr3_aa: CASSFAGDYEQYF
d_call: .; v_call: TRBV9; clone_size: many; cdr3_aa: CASSVDGLSTDTQYF
d_call: .; v_call: TRBV6-5; clone_size: many; cdr3_aa: CATRGEHSVSEQYF
d_call: .; v_call: TRBV5-1; clone_size: .; cdr3_aa: CASSLSGNEKLFF
d_call: TRBD1; v_call: TRBV6-6; clone_size: many; cdr3_aa: CASSYNVQGQLNTEAFF
d_call: .; v_call: TRBV6-2/TRBV6-3; clone_size: many; cdr3_aa: CASSYGPVPGELFF
d_call: .; v_call: TRBV11-2; clone_size: many; cdr3_aa: CASSFTGLPAYEQYF
d_call: .; v_call: TRBV2; clone_size: few; cdr3_aa: CASRFAGDSPLHF
d_call: TRBD2; v_call: TRBV5-1; clone_size: many; cdr3_aa: CASIAAVAGVDTQYF
d_call: TRBD1; v_call: TRBV9; clone_size: many; cdr3_aa: CASSVGTGSGGPQHF
d_call: .; v_call: TRBV6-1; clone_size: many; cdr3_aa: CASSEVVGELFF
d_call: .; v_call: TRBV3-1; clone_size: many; cdr3_aa: CASSQDVRYYTF
d_call: .; v_call: TRBV20-1; clone_size: few; cdr3_aa: CSGKPLGNQPQHF
d_call: TRBD2; v_call: TRBV20-1; clone_size: many; cdr3_aa: CSARLAGRNTQYF
d_call: .; v_call: TRBV20-1; clone_size: .; cdr3_aa: CSARASERNEQFF
d_call: .; v_call: TRBV4-3; clone_size: many; cdr3_aa: CASSQETFGQGEETQYF
d_call: .; v_call: TRBV6-2/TRBV6-3; clone_size: many; cdr3_aa: CASSTFDRDTEAFF
d_call: .; v_call: TRBV25-1; clone_size: .; cdr3_aa: CASSDRIASSLHF
d_call: TRBD1; v_call: TRBV9; clone_size: many; cdr3_aa: CASSGQGSGQPQHF
d_call: TRBD1; v_call: TRBV20-1; clone_size: many; cdr3_aa: CSARPGGSNQPQHF
d_call: TRBD1; v_call: TRBV10-3; clone_size: many; cdr3_aa: CAIRSPGQLYNEQFF
d_call: TRBD1; v_call: TRBV7-8; clone_size: many; cdr3_aa: CASSSGTGGIGQYF
d_call: .; v_call: TRBV28; clone_size: few; cdr3_aa: CASEEELTDTQYF
d_call: TRBD2; v_call: TRBV5-1; clone_size: many; cdr3_aa: CASSADSGGAYNEQFF
d_call: .; v_call: TRBV5-6; clone_size: many; cdr3_aa: CASSLIGKWAEQFF
d_call: .; v_call: TRBV2; clone_size: many; cdr3_aa: CASSPGTNFDYEQYF
d_call: .; v_call: TRBV3-1; clone_size: .; cdr3_aa: CASSQDPRMNTEAFF
d_call: TRBD1; v_call: TRBV20-1; clone_size: many; cdr3_aa: CSAGRTGEIRNEQFF
d_call: .; v_call: TRBV6-6; clone_size: many; cdr3_aa: CASIRDGNTGELFF
d_call: TRBD1; v_call: TRBV5-5; clone_size: many; cdr3_aa: CASSLVRGGQGIDEQYF
d_call: TRBD2; v_call: TRBV20-1; clone_size: medium-sized; cdr3_aa: CSASRPRTSASLGISFEQYF
d_call: .; v_call: TRBV19; clone_size: few; cdr3_aa: CASSIDGRNYGYTF
d_call: .; v_call: TRBV7-9; clone_size: many; cdr3_aa: CASSLAGSWGLNEKLFF
d_call: TRBD1; v_call: TRBV6-5; clone_size: many; cdr3_aa: CASSYWGTGGEAFF
d_call: .; v_call: TRBV7-9; clone_size: many; cdr3_aa: CASRKTGGDYEQYF
d_call: .; v_call: TRBV7-3; clone_size: few; cdr3_aa: CASSLTRTGRNEQYF
d_call: TRBD1; v_call: TRBV5-1; clone_size: many; cdr3_aa: CASSLGDSEAFF
d_call: .; v_call: TRBV10-3; clone_size: many; cdr3_aa: CASRGTSAPTYEQYF
d_call: .; v_call: TRBV20-1; clone_size: once; cdr3_aa: CSASPPAYNEQFF
d_call: .; v_call: TRBV24-1; clone_size: many; cdr3_aa: CATSDSVLRGPNQPQHF
d_call: .; v_call: TRBV20-1; clone_size: many; cdr3_aa: CSAREGLTDTQYF
d_call: .; v_call: TRBV20-1; clone_size: many; cdr3_aa: CSARDPDGMNEQYF
d_call: .; v_call: TRBV20-1; clone_size: many; cdr3_aa: CSARATTGSSVETQYF
d_call: TRBD2; v_call: TRBV20-1; clone_size: many; cdr3_aa: CSARLAGGQNTGELFF
d_call: TRBD1; v_call: TRBV20-1; clone_size: many; cdr3_aa: CSARDGTGYEQYF
d_call: .; v_call: TRBV20-1; clone_size: many; cdr3_aa: CSASNRVINNQPQHF